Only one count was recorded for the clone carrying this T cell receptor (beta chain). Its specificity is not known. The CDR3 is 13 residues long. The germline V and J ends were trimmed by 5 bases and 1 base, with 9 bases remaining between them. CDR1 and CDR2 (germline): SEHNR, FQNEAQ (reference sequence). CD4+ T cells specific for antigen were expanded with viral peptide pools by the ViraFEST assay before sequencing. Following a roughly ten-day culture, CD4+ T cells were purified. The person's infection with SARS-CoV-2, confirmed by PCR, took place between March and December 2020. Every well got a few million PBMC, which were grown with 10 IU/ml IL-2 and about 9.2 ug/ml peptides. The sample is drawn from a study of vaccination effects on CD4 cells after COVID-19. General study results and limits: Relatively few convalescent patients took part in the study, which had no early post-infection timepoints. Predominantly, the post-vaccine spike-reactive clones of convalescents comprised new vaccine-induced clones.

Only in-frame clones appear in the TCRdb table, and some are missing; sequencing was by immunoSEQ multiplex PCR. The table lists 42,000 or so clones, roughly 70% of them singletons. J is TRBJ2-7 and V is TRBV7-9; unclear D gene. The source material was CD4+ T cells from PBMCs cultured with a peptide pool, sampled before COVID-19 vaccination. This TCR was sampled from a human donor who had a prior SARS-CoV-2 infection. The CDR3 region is CASSPLGSYEQYF. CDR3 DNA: TGTGCCAGCAGCCCTCTAGGGTCCTACGAGCAGTACTTC.